Many counts were recorded for the clone carrying this TCR beta chain. The record originates from a study of read filtering for tumor transcriptome and immune sequencing. This CDR3 is built from 16 residues. With 5 bases clipped from V and 0 bases from J, the junction kept 7 bases outside the gene matches. The germline V gene has CDR1 SQVTM and CDR2 ANQGSEA. This library used approximately 390 ng RNA and molecular barcoded adaptors spanning alpha/delta and beta/gamma chains. TCRdb redid the calling of the reads with MiXCR, one entry per CDR3 protein. The sample gives 75,000 to 95,000 distinct CDR3 sequences, about a fifth of which show up once; about an eighth is in the top ten.

This chain uses TRBV29-1 with TRBJ2-4; 10 positions match TRBD2. This TCR came from a donor at least 40 years old with multiple myeloma. The sequencing sample was made of a population of CD138-negative cells sorted from bone marrow. CDR3 DNA: TGCAGCGTTTACCTAGCGGGGGCGACAGCCAAAAACATTCAGTACTTC. It codes for CSVYLAGATAKNIQYF.